The 23 T cell receptor beta chains reported below all come from one sample, sequenced in a study of blood T cell repertoires in COVID-19 (TCRdb year 2020). Library construction relied on the immunoSEQ multiplex PCR assay. Held by TCRdb, this immuneACCESS table contains in-frame sequences only and omits some clones. Under half of the omission traces to an unresolved V gene where checked; the cause of the rest is unknown. This sample has some 80,000 clones in its table, and roughly nine tenths of those were observed once. The biggest ten clones account for 2.5% to 3% of the sample. The sequenced sample consisted of peripheral blood. These receptors all come from a human donor in a cohort sampled during active COVID-19.

The V gene is TRBV7-2, the J gene TRBJ2-3, with 7 bases lining up with TRBD1. The CDR3 runs 17 residues. Trimming removed 4 bases from V and 0 bases from J; junction bases left unmatched: 10. The germline V gene has CDR1 SGHTA and CDR2 FQGNSA. CDR3 nucleotide sequence: TGTGCCAGCAGCTCAAGAGAGGGGGCGCCGAGCACAGATACGCAGTATTTT. Its translation: CASSSREGAPSTDTQYF.

The rearrangement joins TRBV10-3 to TRBJ1-5; 7 bases map to TRBD1. The germline V gene has CDR1 ENHRY and CDR2 SYGVKD. CDR3 length: 15 residues. The trim removed 6 bases at V and 9 bases at J, leaving 14 bases unmatched. In nucleotides, the CDR3 is TGTGCCATCAGCCGAGAAGGACAGGCGGCGGGGCCCCAGCATTTT. Translated: CAISREGQAAGPQHF.

The chain combines TRBV5-1 with TRBJ1-2; 12 bases agree with TRBD1. The CDR3 has 16 amino acids. J gave up 0 bases and V 4 bases, and 4 bases lay outside the gene matches. Per germline, CDR1 SGHRS and CDR2 YFSETQ. The CDR3 loop is CASSPGQGAPNYGYTF. For the CDR3, the DNA is TGCGCCAGCAGCCCGGGACAGGGGGCGCCTAACTATGGCTACACCTTC.

The chain carries TRBV6-5 and TRBJ2-7, with D perhaps matching TRBD2 (5 bases). The CDR3 has 13 amino acids. The V end lost 9 bases, the J end lost 1 base, and 13 bases lay between the germline ends. Germline-derived CDR1 and CDR2 are MNHEY and SVGAGI. For the CDR3, the DNA is TGTGCCAGTGTAATCGGGGAGTCCTACGAGCAGTACTTC. Encoded protein: CASVIGESYEQYF.

This chain uses TRBV27 with TRBJ2-2; a possible D gene is TRBD1 (6 bases). CDR1 and CDR2 (germline): MNHEY, SMNVEV (reference sequence). This CDR3 has 14 residues. Between the trimmed V and J ends, which lost 2 bases and 5 bases, there was a span of 9 bases. CDR3 residues: CASSLSRGTGELFF. The CDR3 nucleotides read TGTGCCAGCAGTTTAAGCAGGGGAACCGGGGAGCTGTTTTTT.

The V and J genes are TRBV27 and TRBJ2-7; D gene uncertain. Germline CDR1 and CDR2: MNHEY and SMNVEV (reference sequence). CDR3 length equals 18 residues. Deletions cut 0 bases from V and 5 bases from J, with 23 bases between. The CDR3 is CASSLSALGSALRNEQYF. The CDR3 nucleotides read TGTGCCAGCAGTTTATCGGCGTTAGGATCGGCCCTGCGGAACGAGCAGTACTTC.

The chain has TRBV2 and TRBJ2-7; a possible D gene is TRBD1 (6 bases). The CDR3 has 15 residues. CDR1 and CDR2 from the germline V gene are SNHLY and FYNNEI. V was cut by 3 bases and J by 2 bases, with 14 bases left in between. The CDR3 sequence is CASSDSRDIAYEQYF. The CDR3 DNA reads as TGTGCCAGCAGTGACTCCCGGGACATCGCCTACGAGCAGTACTTC.

This clone was picked up one time. This sequence joins TRBV27 and TRBJ1-1; D possibly corresponds to TRBD1 (6 bases). Germline CDR1 is MNHEY and CDR2 is SMNVEV (reference sequence). This CDR3 has 14 residues. Deletions cut 4 bases from V and 1 base from J, with 10 bases between. CDR3 sequence reads: CASSSGTRNTEAFF. The CDR3 nucleotides are TGTGCCAGCAGTTCAGGGACAAGGAACACTGAAGCTTTCTTT.

J is TRBJ1-6 and V is TRBV2; D is ambiguous. This CDR3 is built from 14 residues. Germline lookup yields CDR1 SNHLY and CDR2 FYNNEI. Deletions cut 4 bases from V and 5 bases from J, with 9 bases between. CDR3: CASSVGPNNSPLHF. The CDR3 bases are TGTGCCAGCAGTGTGGGCCCAAATAATTCACCCCTCCACTTT. The variable domain in full, with the rest retrieved from reference TRBV2 and TRBJ1-6, is EPEVTQTPSHQVTQMGQEVILRCVPISNHLYFYWYRQILGQKVEFLVSFYNNEISEKSEIFDDQFSVERPDGSNFTLKIRSTKLEDSAMYFCASSVGPNNSPLHFGNGTRLTVT.

This chain joins TRBV18 and TRBJ1-2, with a possible D match to TRBD1 (5 bases). V was pared by 0 bases and J by 5 bases, with 16 bases between. In germline, CDR1 is KGHSH, CDR2 LQKENI. There are 16 residues in the CDR3. CDR3 loop: CASSPPPGVREYGYTF. CDR3 in DNA: TGTGCCAGCTCACCACCGCCGGGGGTCAGGGAGTATGGCTACACCTTC.

The V gene is TRBV19, the J gene TRBJ1-5; 8 nucleotides align to TRBD1. This CDR3 comprises 15 residues. The trim removed 5 bases at V and 4 bases at J, leaving 7 bases unmatched. Germline V gene data show CDR1 as LNHDA and CDR2 as SQIVND (reference sequence). The CDR3 nucleotides read TGTGCCAGTAGTCCCAGGACAGGGTTAAATCAGCCCCAGCATTTT. This translates into CASSPRTGLNQPQHF.

This sequence joins TRBV19 and TRBJ2-2; 8 positions match TRBD1. V was clipped by 5 bases and J by 1 base; unmatched bases: 6. The CDR3 consists of 16 residues. The germline V gene has CDR1 LNHDA and CDR2 SQIVND (reference sequence). The CDR3 spells CASSLPTGVNTGELFF. DNA for the CDR3: TGTGCCAGTAGTCTCCCGACAGGGGTGAACACCGGGGAGCTGTTTTTT.

This chain links TRBV6-2 or TRBV6-3 with TRBJ1-6; D is undetermined. Trimming cost V 0 bases and J 10 bases, with 13 bases left between them. In germline, CDR1 is MNHEY, CDR2 SVGEGT. The CDR3 extends over 15 amino acids. The CDR3: CASSYSVRSGSPLHF. The CDR3 DNA follows: TGTGCCAGCAGTTACTCGGTCCGATCGGGGTCACCCCTCCACTTT.

The rearrangement links TRBV5-5 to TRBJ2-1, with D possibly TRBD2 on 6 matching bases. In germline, CDR1 is SGHKS, CDR2 YYEKEE (reference sequence). The CDR3 runs to 15 residues. V lost 0 bases, J lost 0 bases, and 7 bases lay in between. The CDR3 DNA is TGTGCCAGCAGCTTGGTCGGGGGCTCCTACAATGAGCAGTTCTTC. This sequence encodes CASSLVGGSYNEQFF. The full variable domain, its missing parts supplied by reference TRBV5-5 and TRBJ2-1, is DAGVTQSPTHLIKTRGQQVTLRCSPISGHKSVSWYQQVLGQGPQFIFQYYEKEERGRGNFPDRFSARQFPNYSSELNVNALLLGDSALYLCASSLVGGSYNEQFFGPGTRLTVL.

The table lists this clone with a count of one. This chain uses TRBV21-1 with TRBJ1-1; the D call TRBD1 from the table was never checked on the DNA. TRBV21-1 is an annotated pseudogene. This CDR3 comprises 17 residues. CDR3 coding DNA: TGTGCCAGCAGCACCCACAGTAGACAGGGGATAGACACTGAAGCTTTCTTT. This codes for CASSTHSRQGIDTEAFF.

This sequence joins TRBV3-1 (or the pseudogene TRBV3-2) and TRBJ2-1, with TRBD1 as a possible D gene (5 bases). Germline CDR1 LGHDT, CDR2 YNNKEL (reference sequence). Trimming shortened V by 5 bases and J by 12 bases, and 20 bases separated the two germline ends. The CDR3 has 14 amino acids. Here the CDR3 reads CASSASWQGSGQFF. Written as DNA, the CDR3 is TGTGCCAGCAGCGCCTCCTGGCAGGGTTCTGGGCAGTTCTTC.

This rearrangement joins TRBV11-1 to TRBJ1-1; D is ambiguous. The germline V and J ends were trimmed by 2 bases and 0 bases, with 13 bases remaining between them. CDR1 is SGHAT and CDR2 is FQDESV in the germline V gene (reference sequence). This CDR3 comprises 16 residues. The CDR3 sequence: CASSLRGQSLNTEAFF. CDR3 DNA: TGTGCCAGCAGCTTACGGGGTCAATCCTTGAACACTGAAGCTTTCTTT.

This rearrangement joins TRBV27 to TRBJ1-5, with D tentatively TRBD1 (6 bases). The CDR3 extends over 14 amino acids. The germline V gene has CDR1 MNHEY and CDR2 SMNVEV (reference sequence). Trimming cost V 5 bases and J 7 bases, with 15 bases left between them. For the CDR3, the DNA is TGTGCCAGCAGTCCGAAAACAGGGTTCCAGCCCCAGCATTTT. This encodes CASSPKTGFQPQHF.

The gene calls are TRBV4-2 and TRBJ2-3; the match to TRBD2 covers 8 bases. Germline CDR1 is LGHNA and CDR2 is YNFKEQ. The CDR3 length is 17 residues. Trimming removed 0 bases from V and 2 bases from J; junction bases left unmatched: 7. The CDR3 DNA reads as TGTGCCAGCAGCCAAGAGGGGCTAGCGGGTTCCACAGATACGCAGTATTTT. Translated: CASSQEGLAGSTDTQYF.

V and J are TRBV9 and TRBJ2-2; 9 bases align to TRBD1. CDR1 is SGDLS and CDR2 is YYNGEE in the germline V gene. V gave up 1 base and J gave up 5 bases; unmatched junction bases: 12. This CDR3 has 18 amino acids. The CDR3 DNA reads as TGTGCCAGCAGCGTAAGCCTGGAGGGGACAGGGATGACCGGGGAGCTGTTTTTT. Its protein product is CASSVSLEGTGMTGELFF.

The chain combines TRBV28 with TRBJ2-1; TRBD1 matches 7 bases. V shed 5 bases, J shed 12 bases, and the junction held 13 bases outside the gene matches. The V gene's germline CDR1 is MDHEN and CDR2 SYDVKM. This CDR3 is 14 amino acids long. The CDR3 DNA reads as TGTGCCAGCAGTCCTTACGACAGGGTACTATGGCAGTTCTTC. As protein: CASSPYDRVLWQFF.

The chain couples TRBV28 to TRBJ2-5; D not certain. Germline lookup yields CDR1 MDHEN and CDR2 SYDVKM. The CDR3 sequence is 11 residues long. V gave up 2 bases and J gave up 6 bases, with 4 bases separating them. CDR3 sequence (DNA): TGTGCCAGCAGTTTAGAGAAGACCCAGTACTTC. Amino acid sequence: CASSLEKTQYF.

This clone was detected only a few times. The V gene is TRBV27, the J gene TRBJ1-5; D is perhaps TRBD1 (5 bases). The CDR3 sequence is 12 residues long. Germline V lookup: CDR1 MNHEY, CDR2 SMNVEV (reference sequence). V lost 6 bases and J 7 bases, leaving 10 bases between the germline ends. CDR3 sequence reads: CASRNGGQPQHF. The DNA of the CDR3 is TGTGCCAGCAGAAACGGGGGGCAGCCCCAGCATTTT.